One and the same sample provided the 5 T cell receptor beta chains below, sequenced in a study of cytomegalovirus exposure and HLA in healthy donors. With 60 Vbeta and 13 Jbeta primers, the PCR was carried out. Clones were sequenced by immunoSEQ multiplex PCR, and TCRdb holds only the in-frame ones, with some missing. The data hold roughly 180,000 clones, with approximately 82% observed a single time. The sample consisted of PBMCs. The origin of the receptors is a woman between 18 and 30 years old in good health and CMV-seropositive.

V is TRBV7-3 and J is TRBJ2-1, with D unresolved. The ends were cut back, 1 base at V and 9 bases at J, with 13 bases in the middle. From germline, CDR1 is SGHTA and CDR2 FQGTGA. The CDR3 totals 14 residues. The CDR3 sequence: CASSLNALSGEQFF. For the CDR3, the DNA is TGTGCCAGCAGCTTAAACGCCCTCTCGGGTGAGCAGTTCTTC. The whole variable domain, filled in from reference TRBV7-3 and TRBJ2-1, reads GAGVSQTPSNKVTEKGKYVELRCDPISGHTALYWYRQSLGQGPEFLIYFQGTGAADDSGLPNDRFFAVRPEGSVSTLKIQRTERGDSAVYLCASSLNALSGEQFFGPGTRLTVL.

The rearrangement joins TRBV11-2 to TRBJ2-7; D is perhaps TRBD2 (5 bases). CDR3 length: 18 amino acids. CDR1 and CDR2 (germline): SGHAT, FQNNGV. Trimming removed 1 base from V and 1 base from J, with 20 bases in between. CDR3 residues: CASSLAFVRTFGSYEQYF. In DNA, the CDR3 is TGTGCCAGCAGCTTAGCTTTCGTGCGGACTTTTGGTTCCTACGAGCAGTACTTC.

This chain connects TRBV5-6 to TRBJ1-6; tentatively, D is TRBD1 (6 bases). The germline V gene has CDR1 SGHDT and CDR2 YYEEEE. V was clipped by 4 bases and J by 11 bases, with 10 bases between them. This CDR3 is built from 12 residues. Written as DNA, the CDR3 is TGTGCCAGCAGCCCAGGGGAACCACCCCTCCACTTT. Translating gives CASSPGEPPLHF.

This chain joins TRBV6-1 and TRBJ2-1; 7 bases line up with TRBD2. Unmatched junction bases numbered 9, after V lost 2 bases and J lost 5 bases. CDR3 length: 16 amino acids. Germline loops: CDR1 MNHNS, CDR2 SASEGT. CDR3 protein: CASSEWGGRDHNEQFF. In DNA, the CDR3 is TGTGCCAGCAGTGAATGGGGAGGGCGGGATCACAATGAGCAGTTCTTC.

V is TRBV7-3 and J is TRBJ2-6; TRBD2 matches 11 bases. Looked up from germline, CDR1 is SGHTA and CDR2 is FQGTGA. The CDR3 contains 15 residues. Losses at the gene ends were 5 bases for V and 9 bases for J; bases not matched to a gene: 6. CDR3 residues: CASSLPGLADNVLTF. CDR3 nucleotides: TGTGCCAGCAGCCTTCCGGGACTAGCGGACAACGTCCTGACTTTC.